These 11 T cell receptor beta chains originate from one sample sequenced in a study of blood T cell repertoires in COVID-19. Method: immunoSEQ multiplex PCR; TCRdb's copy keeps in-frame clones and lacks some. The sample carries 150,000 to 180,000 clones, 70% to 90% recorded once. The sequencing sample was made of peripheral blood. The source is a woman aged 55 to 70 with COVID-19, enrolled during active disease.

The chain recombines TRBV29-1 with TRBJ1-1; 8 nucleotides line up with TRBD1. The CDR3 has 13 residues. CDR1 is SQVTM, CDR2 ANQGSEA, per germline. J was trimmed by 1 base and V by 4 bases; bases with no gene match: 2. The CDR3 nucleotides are TGCAGCGTTGGGACAGGGACGAACACTGAAGCTTTCTTT. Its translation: CSVGTGTNTEAFF. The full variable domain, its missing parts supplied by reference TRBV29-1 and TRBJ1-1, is SAVISQKPSRDICQRGTSLTIQCQVDSQVTMMFWYRQQPGQSLTLIATANQGSEATYESGFVIDKFPISRPNLTFSTLTVSNMSPEDSSIYLCSVGTGTNTEAFFGQGTRLTVV.

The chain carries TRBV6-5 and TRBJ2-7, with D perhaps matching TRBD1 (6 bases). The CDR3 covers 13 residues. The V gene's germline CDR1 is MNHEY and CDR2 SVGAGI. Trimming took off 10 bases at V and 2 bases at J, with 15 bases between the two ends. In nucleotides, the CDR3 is TGTGCCACCGAACAGGGCTCGACCTACGAGCAGTACTTC. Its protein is CATEQGSTYEQYF.

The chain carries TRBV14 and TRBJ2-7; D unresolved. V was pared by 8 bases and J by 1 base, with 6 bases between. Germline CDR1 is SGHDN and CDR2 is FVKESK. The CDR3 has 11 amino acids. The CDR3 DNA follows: TGTGCCAGCTCCGAGTCCTACGAGCAGTACTTC. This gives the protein CASSESYEQYF.

The CDR3 loop is CAWSVGHIQVGELFF. DNA of the CDR3: TGTGCCTGGAGTGTGGGACATATACAAGTCGGGGAGCTGTTTTTT. The genes are TRBV30 and TRBJ2-2; possibly TRBD1 for D (6 bases). The CDR3 extends over 15 amino acids. V was clipped by 0 bases and J by 7 bases, with 15 bases between them. Germline assignment: CDR1 GTSNPN and CDR2 SVGIG (reference sequence).

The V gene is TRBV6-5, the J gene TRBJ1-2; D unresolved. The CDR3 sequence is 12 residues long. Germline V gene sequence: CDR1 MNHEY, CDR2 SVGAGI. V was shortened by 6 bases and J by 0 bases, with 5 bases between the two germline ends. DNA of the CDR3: TGTGCCAGCAGGAGAGCTAACTATGGCTACACCTTC. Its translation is CASRRANYGYTF.

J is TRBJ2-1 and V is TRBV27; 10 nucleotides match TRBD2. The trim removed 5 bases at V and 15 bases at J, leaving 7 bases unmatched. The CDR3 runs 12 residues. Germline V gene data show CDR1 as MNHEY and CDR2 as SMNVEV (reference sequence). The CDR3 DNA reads TGTGCCAGCAGTCAAGAGCGGGGGGGCAGGTTCTTC. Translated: CASSQERGGRFF.

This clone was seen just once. The CDR3 sequence: CATSDSGGRYGYTF. The CDR3 nucleotides are TGTGCCACCAGTGATTCTGGGGGCCGCTATGGCTACACCTTC. The chain has TRBV24-1 and TRBJ1-2; D might be TRBD1 (6 bases). The V end lost 2 bases, the J end lost 4 bases, and 10 bases lay between the germline ends. Looked up from germline, CDR1 is KGHDR and CDR2 is SFDVKD. The CDR3 loop spans 14 amino acids.

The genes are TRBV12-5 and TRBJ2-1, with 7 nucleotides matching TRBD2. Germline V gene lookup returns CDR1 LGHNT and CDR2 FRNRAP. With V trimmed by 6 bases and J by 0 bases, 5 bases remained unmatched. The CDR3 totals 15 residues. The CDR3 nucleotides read TGTGCTAGTGGCCGGGAGGTTAGCTCCTACAATGAGCAGTTCTTC. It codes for CASGREVSSYNEQFF.

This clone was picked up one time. For the CDR3, the DNA is TGTGCCAGCAGCCGGGACAGGAACAACCCCAATGGCTACACCTTC. Residues: CASSRDRNNPNGYTF. The V and J genes are TRBV6-5 and TRBJ1-2; 8 positions agree with TRBD1. The CDR3 has 15 residues. In germline, CDR1 is MNHEY, CDR2 SVGAGI. V was clipped by 6 bases and J by 6 bases; unmatched bases: 12.

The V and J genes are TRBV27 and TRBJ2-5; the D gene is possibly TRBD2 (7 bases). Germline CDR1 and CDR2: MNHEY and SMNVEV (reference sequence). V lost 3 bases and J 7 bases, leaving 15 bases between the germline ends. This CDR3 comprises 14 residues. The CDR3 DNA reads TGTGCCAGCAGTTTGGGGAGGGGGAGCGGGACCCAGTACTTC. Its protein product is CASSLGRGSGTQYF.

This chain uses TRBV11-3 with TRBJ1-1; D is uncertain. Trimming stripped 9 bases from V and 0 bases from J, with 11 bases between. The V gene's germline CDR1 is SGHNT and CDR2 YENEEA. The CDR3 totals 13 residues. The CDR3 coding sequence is TGTGCCAGTAGTCCGGGAGTGAACACTGAAGCTTTCTTT. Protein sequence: CASSPGVNTEAFF.